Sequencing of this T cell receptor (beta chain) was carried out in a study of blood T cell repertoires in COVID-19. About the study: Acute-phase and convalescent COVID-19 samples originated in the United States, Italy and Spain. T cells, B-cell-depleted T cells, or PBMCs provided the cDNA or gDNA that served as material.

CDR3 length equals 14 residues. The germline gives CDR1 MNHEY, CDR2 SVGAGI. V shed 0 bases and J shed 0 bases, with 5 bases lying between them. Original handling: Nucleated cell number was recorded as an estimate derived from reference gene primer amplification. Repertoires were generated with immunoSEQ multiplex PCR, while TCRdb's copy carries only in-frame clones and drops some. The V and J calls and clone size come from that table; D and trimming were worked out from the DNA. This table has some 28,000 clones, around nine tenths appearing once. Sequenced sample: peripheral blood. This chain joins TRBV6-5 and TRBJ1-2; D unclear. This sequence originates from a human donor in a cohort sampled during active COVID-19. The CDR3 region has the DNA TGTGCCAGCAGTTACTCGGCAGCTAACTATGGCTACACCTTC. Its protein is CASSYSAANYGYTF.